Detailed here is one T cell receptor beta chain. The CDR3 sequence is 20 residues long. Trimming removed 0 bases from V and 4 bases from J, with 27 bases in between. Germline-derived CDR1 and CDR2 are DFQATT and SNEGSKA (reference sequence). This entry belongs to a study of response to subunit inactivated influenza vaccine. TCRdb re-derived calls from the RT-PCR reads in MiXCR, one entry per CDR3 protein. The repertoire consists of roughly 620,000 distinct CDR3 sequences, with approximately 11% occurring once and the leading ten covering 11%. The same sample was also studied in work on T cells expressing NK-cell markers. That publication notes: A 5'RACE template switching approach incorporating UMIs was used to make TCR beta cDNA. Source material for TCR beta repertoires consisted of sorted CD3+CD56+NKG2C+, CD3+CD56+NKG2C- and CD3+CD56-NKG2C+ T cells. In the group of eight sequenced donors, seven were HCMV-seropositive and one was seronegative. Restricting sorting to alpha-beta TCR T cells was achieved in several experiments by an anti-gamma-delta TCR antibody. Dominant NKG2C+ clonotypes in 5 or 6 donors made up 1.0-7.0% of CD8+ T cells.

This chain joins TRBV20-1 and TRBJ2-2, with a possible D match to TRBD2 (7 bases). The sequence came from a man aged 45 to 65 who received an inactivated influenza vaccine. Material: PBMCs from blood, obtained on the day of vaccination. CDR3 sequence reads: CSARDIGGAKGIDSTGELFF. The DNA for the CDR3 is TGCAGTGCTAGAGATATAGGGGGGGCCAAAGGGATCGATAGCACCGGGGAGCTGTTTTTT.